This TCR beta chain was profiled in a study of cytomegalovirus exposure and HLA in healthy donors. Study-wide results and limits: Immune exposure information comprised only CMV serostatus.

Primers included in the PCR were 60 Vbeta and 13 Jbeta primers. Sequencing used immunoSEQ multiplex PCR; TCRdb keeps in-frame clones, though not all of them. Among nearly 110,000 clones, approximately 71% were seen once, and the ten largest hold about 2.5%. A few counts support this clone. Its antigen remains unknown. CDR3 length: 15 amino acids. The ends were cut back, 4 bases at V and 5 bases at J, with 17 bases in the middle. Germline-derived CDR1 and CDR2 are LNHDA and SQIVND (reference sequence). The sample was PBMCs. V gene TRBV19 combines with J gene TRBJ2-5; a weak D match, TRBD1 (6 bases). This sequence originates from a middle-aged man in good health and CMV-seronegative. CDR3 DNA: TGTGCCAGTAGTAGCCGGACAGAACCAAGGGAGACCCAGTACTTC. Protein product: CASSSRTEPRETQYF.